This T cell receptor (beta chain) appears in the sequencing data of a study of T cell responses to AZD1222 COVID-19 vaccine. The CDR3 consists of 15 residues. V lost 3 bases to trimming and J lost 4 bases; unmatched junction nucleotides: 7. Germline CDR1 reads SNHLY; CDR2 reads FYNNEI. Assay used: immunoSEQ multiplex PCR; TCRdb lists only in-frame clones, some missing. The sample records about 150,000 clones, 90% to 95% being singletons. This material consisted of peripheral blood, taken on day 0 of AZD1222 vaccination. The V call is TRBV2, the J call TRBJ1-1; 8 bases are a match to TRBD1. The origin of this receptor is an adult in good health. The CDR3: CASSDRTGSVTEAFF. CDR3 bases: TGTGCCAGCAGTGACCGGACAGGGTCTGTCACTGAAGCTTTCTTT.